This T cell receptor beta chain was documented in a study of chemoradiotherapy in HPV16-positive cancers. This table comes from immunoSEQ multiplex PCR, and its TCRdb copy is limited to in-frame clones, with some not included. The profile covers around 23,000 clones, with 70% to 90% appearing a single time and around 5.8% taken by the ten largest. The CDR3 loop spans 11 amino acids. Germline V CDR1 and CDR2: GTSNPN, SVGIG (reference sequence). Repertoires were sampled repeatedly during chemoradiotherapy. V is TRBV30 and J is TRBJ2-7; D is tentatively TRBD1 or TRBD2 (6 bases each). The sequence was collected from a human donor with HPV-associated anogenital cancer. The sequences come from blood, collected from a patient who underwent chemoradiotherapy. As DNA, the CDR3 is TGTGCTTGGGGGGCCCGGGGCGAGCAGTACTTC. It encodes CAWGARGEQYF.